This entry lists 25 T cell receptor beta chains sequenced from one sample in a study of T cells expressing NK-cell markers. Following a re-call of the 5' RACE reads, TCRdb has one entry per CDR3 protein and lacks DNA. Recorded for this sample: 400,000 to 550,000 distinct CDR3 sequences. Sample: blood T cells: a sorted CD56 or NKG2C T cell subset, CD4+ or CD8+ T cells, or bulk PBMC T cells (not recorded which). These TCRs come from a woman between 18 and 70 years old in good health.

The chain employs TRBV7-8 and TRBJ2-3; the D call of TRBD2 rests on TCRdb alone, since no DNA is present to check it. Germline V CDR1 and CDR2: SGHVS, FQNEAQ. The CDR3 covers 20 residues. The CDR3 sequence: CASTPLGLADITDGGDTQYF.

V gene TRBV5-1 combines with J gene TRBJ1-1. Germline loops: CDR1 SGHRS, CDR2 YFSETQ. The CDR3 is 15 residues long. This chain's CDR3 is CASSLAGGGRLEAFF.

The chain combines TRBV5-5 with TRBJ1-5. The CDR3 is 15 residues long. The germline CDR1 and CDR2 sequences are SGHKS and YYEKEE (reference sequence). The CDR3 protein is CASSLLWTANQPQHF.

The chain recombines TRBV19 with TRBJ1-1; TCRdb returns TRBD1, unconfirmable since there is no DNA. Germline V gene data show CDR1 as LNHDA and CDR2 as SQIVND (reference sequence). The CDR3 length is 15 residues. The CDR3 loop reads CASSIDQSGGTEAFF.

The chain uses TRBV18 and TRBJ2-2. CDR1 KGHSH and CDR2 LQKENI come from the germline V gene. The CDR3 is 15 residues long. CDR3 in amino acids: CASSPAGVDTGELFF.

The rearrangement links TRBV5-1 to TRBJ1-1; TCRdb calls TRBD1, which cannot be checked without DNA. Germline CDR1 reads SGHRS; CDR2 reads YFSETQ. This CDR3 has 16 residues. The CDR3 spells CASSYGTGPMNTEAFF.

The chain employs TRBV20-1 and TRBJ2-1; no DNA is available, so the TRBD2 call from TCRdb remains unchecked. This CDR3 is 14 amino acids long. Germline values: CDR1 DFQATT, CDR2 SNEGSKA (reference sequence). CDR3 residues: CSAWDSTSYNEQFF.

This chain joins TRBV7-9 and TRBJ2-7; TCRdb gives TRBD2 as the D gene, but with no DNA this cannot be confirmed. CDR1 SEHNR and CDR2 FQNEAQ come from the germline V gene (reference sequence). This CDR3 region has 17 residues. The CDR3 here is CASSWNNGLAEPYEQYF.

The chain combines TRBV7-2 with TRBJ2-1; the D call of TRBD2 rests on TCRdb alone, since no DNA is present to check it. The germline V gene has CDR1 SGHTA and CDR2 FQGNSA. The CDR3 runs 14 residues. The CDR3 sequence is CASGLAGGFNEQFF.

This rearrangement joins TRBV12-3 or TRBV12-4 to TRBJ2-5. The CDR3 is 14 residues long. The CDR3 reads CASSSKKGAETQYF.

This chain links TRBV19 with TRBJ1-3. The CDR3 covers 14 residues. The germline gives CDR1 LNHDA, CDR2 SQIVND (reference sequence). The CDR3 is CASIGGSLGNTIYF.

The chain recombines TRBV20-1 with TRBJ2-1; the D call of TRBD2 rests on TCRdb alone, since no DNA is present to check it. Germline lookup yields CDR1 DFQATT and CDR2 SNEGSKA (reference sequence). CDR3 size: 12 residues. The CDR3 protein is CSALASGNEQFF.

The J gene is TRBJ2-2, the V gene TRBV15; TCRdb selects TRBD2, and the lack of DNA leaves this call unchecked. Germline V gene data show CDR1 as LNHNV and CDR2 as YYDKDF (reference sequence). CDR3 length equals 18 residues. This CDR3 is CATSRDQSLAGLTGELFF.

This rearrangement joins TRBV19 to TRBJ2-1; TCRdb returns TRBD2, unconfirmable since there is no DNA. Looked up from germline, CDR1 is LNHDA and CDR2 is SQIVND (reference sequence). The CDR3 contains 16 residues. The CDR3: CASSPQREGAHNEQFF. The complete variable domain, with remaining parts taken from reference TRBV19 and TRBJ2-1, reads DGGITQSPKYLFRKEGQNVTLSCEQNLNHDAMYWYRQDPGQGLRLIYYSQIVNDFQKGDIAEGYSVSREKKESFPLTVTSAQKNPTAFYLCASSPQREGAHNEQFFGPGTRLTVL.

The CDR3 loop is CASSGLIYNEQFF. The V gene is TRBV9, the J gene TRBJ2-1. Germline V lookup: CDR1 SGDLS, CDR2 YYNGEE. The CDR3 consists of 13 residues.

J is TRBJ2-3 and V is TRBV18. Germline CDR1 reads KGHSH; CDR2 reads LQKENI. The CDR3 covers 13 residues. The CDR3 loop is CASSPRTGDTQYF.

The V and J genes are TRBV20-1 and TRBJ2-5; TCRdb gives TRBD2 as the D gene, but with no DNA this cannot be confirmed. CDR3 length: 12 amino acids. The germline V gene encodes CDR1 DFQATT and CDR2 SNEGSKA (reference sequence). CDR3 sequence reads: CSASPGEGTQYF.

The chain links TRBV30 to TRBJ1-1. The CDR3 runs 11 residues. Per the germline V gene, CDR1 is GTSNPN and CDR2 is SVGIG (reference sequence). This CDR3 reads CAWTMRTEAFF.

The gene calls are TRBV15 and TRBJ2-1; as DNA is missing, the TRBD1 call by TCRdb cannot be tested. Germline assignment: CDR1 LNHNV and CDR2 YYDKDF (reference sequence). The CDR3 runs 16 residues. CDR3 protein: CATSRRGYRVGSEQFF. Combining the CDR3 with reference TRBV15 and TRBJ2-1 gives the whole variable domain DAMVIQNPRYQVTQFGKPVTLSCSQTLNHNVMYWYQQKSSQAPKLLFHYYDKDFNNEADTPDNFQSRRPNTSFCFLDIRSPGLGDTAMYLCATSRRGYRVGSEQFFGPGTRLTVL.

This chain links TRBV5-1 with TRBJ2-6. CDR3 length equals 15 residues. CDR1 is SGHRS, CDR2 YFSETQ, per germline. CDR3 amino acids: CASSPPVSGANVLTF.

V usage is TRBV6-5 and J usage is TRBJ1-6; TCRdb's assignment of TRBD1 cannot be checked, as there is no DNA. Germline-derived CDR1 and CDR2 are MNHEY and SVGAGI. The CDR3 extends over 14 amino acids. CDR3 sequence: CASSYDRRGSPLHF.

The chain carries TRBV15 and TRBJ2-1; TCRdb returns TRBD2, unconfirmable since there is no DNA. This CDR3 comprises 16 residues. Germline V CDR1 and CDR2: LNHNV, YYDKDF (reference sequence). The CDR3 region is CATSRDGTSGSNEQFF.

V usage is TRBV11-2 and J usage is TRBJ2-1; no DNA is available, so the TRBD2 call from TCRdb remains unchecked. Per germline, CDR1 SGHAT and CDR2 FQNNGV. There are 18 residues in the CDR3. The CDR3 sequence: CASSLEVLAGSSYNEQFF.

The chain links TRBV6-5 to TRBJ1-6; lacking DNA, the TRBD1 call made by TCRdb goes unchecked. Germline V gene sequence: CDR1 MNHEY, CDR2 SVGAGI. This CDR3 region has 15 residues. The CDR3 is CASSYTRDPNSPLHF.

The chain links TRBV7-9 to TRBJ1-5. Looked up from germline, CDR1 is SEHNR and CDR2 is FQNEAQ (reference sequence). This CDR3 comprises 14 residues. CDR3 in amino acids: CASSVDGSNQPQHF.